This T cell receptor (beta chain) stems from a study of shared T cell receptors in the human thymus. The ends lost 2 bases at V and 3 bases at J; junction bases unmatched: 8. Looked up from germline, CDR1 is SGHDT and CDR2 is YYEEEE. This CDR3 comprises 15 residues. Notes on this clone: The sample carries other DNA sequences with the same CDR3.

Sequencing used immunoSEQ multiplex PCR; TCRdb keeps in-frame clones, though not all of them. The profile shows fewer than 700,000 clones, 85% to 90% of them singletons. The same sample was also used in a study of human thymus T cells. Turning to that study: Having surgery to correct congenital heart defects, healthy Finnish infants acted as the donors. A high degree of thymic repertoire overlap among unrelated individuals was reported in related research.

Sequences were obtained from thymocytes. This clonotype was obtained from a boy under two years old with a congenital heart defect. The chain is built from TRBV5-6 and TRBJ2-7; TRBD2 matches at 7 bases. The CDR3: CASSLVGTTNYEQYF. The CDR3 nucleotides read TGTGCCAGCAGCTTAGTTGGGACTACCAACTACGAGCAGTACTTC. The whole variable domain, remainder taken from reference TRBV5-6 and TRBJ2-7, is DAGVTQSPTHLIKTRGQQVTLRCSPKSGHDTVSWYQQALGQGPQFIFQYYEEEERQRGNFPDRFSGHQFPNYSSELNVNALLLGDSALYLCASSLVGTTNYEQYFGPGTRLTVT.